A selection of T cell receptor beta chains follows, all from one sample in a study of cytomegalovirus exposure and HLA in healthy donors. Assay used: immunoSEQ multiplex PCR; TCRdb lists only in-frame clones, some missing. The sample yields about 110,000 clones, 60% to 75% seen once. The sample taken for sequencing was PBMCs. The receptors originated from a man aged 35 to 55 in good health and CMV-seropositive. Each CDR3 is given with its conserved first and last residue. A D gene is named only where the DNA matches it firmly. Expanded clones are given a class, and other clones once, few, many or no size at all.

j_call,clone_size,v_call,d_call,cdr3_nt,cdr3_aa
TRBJ1-5,-,TRBV7-9,-,TGTGCCACCCGCGGGCAAGACAATCAGCCCCAGCATTTT,CATRGQDNQPQHF
TRBJ2-1,-,TRBV7-3,-,TGTGCCAGCAGCTCGATAGGGACTGGTGAGCAGTTCTTC,CASSSIGTGEQFF
TRBJ1-2,once,TRBV29-1,-,TGCAGCGTTGAAGATGTCAGGGTCGGCTATGGCTACACCTTC,CSVEDVRVGYGYTF
TRBJ2-7,-,TRBV2,TRBD1,TGTGCCAGCACGTTACAGGGGGCACCCTACGAGCAGTACTTC,CASTLQGAPYEQYF
TRBJ2-1,-,TRBV6-6,TRBD2,TGTGCCAGCAGGGTTCTAGCGGGAGGACCAGACAATGAGCAGTTCTTC,CASRVLAGGPDNEQFF
TRBJ2-1,medium-sized,TRBV5-1,-,TGCGCCAGCAGCGTACAGGGGGCTAGCGGGAGATCACGTTCCTACAATGAGCAGTTCTTC,CASSVQGASGRSRSYNEQFF
TRBJ2-1,-,TRBV4-3,TRBD2,TGCGCCAGCAGCCAAGAAATCCCGACTAGCGCTTACAATGAGCAGTTCTTC,CASSQEIPTSAYNEQFF
TRBJ2-7,-,TRBV27,TRBD1,TGTGCCAGCAGTTCAGGACAGGGGGCACCCTACGAGCAGTACTTC,CASSSGQGAPYEQYF
TRBJ2-3,-,TRBV7-2,-,TGTGCCAGCAGCGTATACAGGAAGAGAGCAGATACGCAGTATTTT,CASSVYRKRADTQYF
TRBJ1-2,few,TRBV6-4,-,TGTGCCAGCAGTGACCCACAGGTACGCTATGGCTACACCTTC,CASSDPQVRYGYTF
TRBJ1-4,few,TRBV9,TRBD1,TGTGCCAGCAGTGCAACAGGGGCAACTAATGAAAAACTGTTTTTT,CASSATGATNEKLFF
TRBJ1-1,-,TRBV7-2,TRBD1,TGTGCCAGCAGCTCCCCCGGGACAGCCACTGAAGCTTTCTTT,CASSSPGTATEAFF
TRBJ2-3,-,TRBV19,TRBD2,TGTGCCAGTAGTTTTCCCGGGACTAGCGTGACAGATACGCAGTATTTT,CASSFPGTSVTDTQYF
TRBJ2-1,-,TRBV6-5,-,TGTGCCAGCAGTTACTCGAACGGCAGGAATGAGCAGTTCTTC,CASSYSNGRNEQFF
TRBJ2-2,-,TRBV7-9,TRBD1,TGTGCCAGCAGCTTAGTCCAGGGGGCAGACACCGGGGAGCTGTTTTTT,CASSLVQGADTGELFF
TRBJ2-4,-,TRBV28,-,TGTGCCAGCAGTGGGCAGGAAAACATTCAGTACTTC,CASSGQENIQYF
TRBJ2-1,few,TRBV5-1,-,TGCGCCAGCAGCTTGGGAGGTCCCCTCTCCTACAATGAGCAGTTCTTC,CASSLGGPLSYNEQFF
TRBJ2-7,once,TRBV6-1,TRBD1,TGTGCCAGCGTACCAGGGGGCGCGTCCTACGAGCAGTACTTC,CASVPGGASYEQYF
TRBJ2-7,-,TRBV6-5,-,TGTGCCAGCAGTTTCTCTAACACGGCGGACTTCTACGAGCAGTACTTC,CASSFSNTADFYEQYF
TRBJ1-2,-,TRBV6-5,TRBD1,TGTGCCAGCAGTCGGGACAGGGGTCGGGGGTATGGCTACACCTTC,CASSRDRGRGYGYTF
TRBJ1-3,few,TRBV5-6,TRBD1,TGTGCCAGCAGCGAAGGACAGGTTACCTCTGGAAACACCATATATTTT,CASSEGQVTSGNTIYF
TRBJ2-3,-,TRBV27,TRBD1,TGTGCCAGCAGTAGGGCAGGGGGCACGGATACGCAGTATTTT,CASSRAGGTDTQYF
TRBJ2-1,-,TRBV5-4,TRBD2,TGTGCCAGCAGCTTAAGACTAGCGGGAGCGGGTGAGCAGTTCTTC,CASSLRLAGAGEQFF
TRBJ1-5,few,TRBV4-1,TRBD1,TGCGCCAGCAGTTTGCAGGGGGCTGGCAATCAGCCCCAGCATTTT,CASSLQGAGNQPQHF
TRBJ1-5,-,TRBV27,TRBD1,TGTGCCAGCAGTTCCCCCGGGACAGGGGGCAATCAGCCCCAGCATTTT,CASSSPGTGGNQPQHF
TRBJ1-5,-,TRBV6-1,-,TGTGCCAGCAGATTATATAGCAATCAGCCCCAGCATTTT,CASRLYSNQPQHF
TRBJ2-7,-,TRBV7-9,TRBD2,TGTGCCAGCAGCTTGACCGGGACTACCTCCTACGAGCAGTACTTC,CASSLTGTTSYEQYF
TRBJ1-2,few,TRBV5-4,-,TGTGCCAGCAGCCAAGATCATACAACAGCGGCCAACTATGGCTACACCTTC,CASSQDHTTAANYGYTF